Listed below are T cell receptor beta chains from one sample, sequenced in a study of OX40 agonist ivuxolimab in advanced cancers. Assay used: immunoSEQ multiplex PCR; TCRdb lists only in-frame clones, some missing. The sample has tens of thousands of clones; under 95% are singletons. This sample comprised CD4+ or CD8+ T cells sorted from blood, obtained in a trial of the OX40 agonist ivuxolimab. These TCRs come from an adult with an advanced solid tumor such as melanoma, head and neck, liver or kidney cancer. CDR3s include the opening cysteine and the closing phenylalanine or tryptophan. The D gene is left open where the match is weak. Only part of the rows carry a size: once, few, many, or a class if the clone is expanded.

-	-	TRBJ1-2	TRBV30	CAWSYLDSYGYTF	TGTGCCTGGAGTTACTTGGACAGCTATGGCTACACCTTC
once	TRBD1	TRBJ2-5	TRBV6-1	CASSESGGTGVGETQYF	TGTGCCAGCAGTGAATCGGGTGGGACAGGGGTAGGGGAGACCCAGTACTTC
-	-	TRBJ1-2	TRBV11-2	CASSSPPSRMVYGYTF	TGTGCCAGCAGCTCCCCCCCTTCGAGGATGGTCTATGGCTACACCTTC
-	TRBD2	TRBJ2-2	TRBV4-1	CAAGRPLAGTGELFF	TGCGCCGCCGGCCGTCCCCTAGCGGGGACCGGGGAGCTGTTTTTT
few	-	TRBJ1-2	TRBV14	CASSQVGLLYGYTF	TGTGCCAGCAGCCAAGTTGGCCTCCTCTATGGCTACACCTTC
once	-	TRBJ2-7	TRBV7-9	CASSLVTQGSNEQYF	TGTGCCAGCAGCTTAGTAACGCAGGGTTCGAACGAGCAGTACTTC
-	TRBD1	TRBJ1-4	TRBV27	CATKQGGEKLFF	TGTGCCACGAAACAGGGGGGTGAAAAACTGTTTTTT
-	TRBD2	TRBJ2-3	TRBV9	CASSGSGGITDTQYF	TGTGCCAGCAGCGGTAGCGGGGGGATCACAGATACGCAGTATTTT
-	TRBD2	TRBJ2-5	TRBV28	CASSFGLAGGWDQETQYF	TGTGCCAGCAGTTTCGGACTAGCGGGAGGGTGGGACCAAGAGACCCAGTACTTC
-	TRBD1	TRBJ2-3	TRBV2	CASSGTGGVDTQYF	TGTGCCAGCAGTGGGACAGGGGGAGTAGATACGCAGTATTTT
-	TRBD2	TRBJ2-3	TRBV10-3	CAISEEKQGLASDTQYF	TGTGCCATCAGTGAAGAGAAACAAGGACTAGCTTCAGATACGCAGTATTTT
once	TRBD1	TRBJ1-1	TRBV2	CASYRDSLGNTEAFF	TGTGCCAGTTACCGGGACAGCCTAGGGAACACTGAAGCTTTCTTT
-	-	TRBJ1-2	TRBV4-2	CASSQVTGTTDYGYTF	TGTGCCAGCAGCCAAGTCACCGGGACCACAGACTATGGCTACACCTTC
-	-	TRBJ2-7	TRBV18	CASSPLGGGRRPSYEQYF	TGTGCCAGCTCACCACTAGGGGGCGGGAGGCGCCCCTCCTACGAGCAGTACTTC
-	TRBD2	TRBJ2-1	TRBV4-1	CASSQEYRTSGYNEQFF	TGCGCCAGCAGCCAAGAGTATCGGACTAGCGGATACAATGAGCAGTTCTTC
once	-	TRBJ2-7	TRBV9	CASSSRGDLEQYF	TGTGCCAGCAGCTCGAGGGGGGATCTCGAGCAGTACTTC
-	TRBD1	TRBJ2-3	TRBV6-5	CASSSDRGSADTQYF	TGTGCCAGCAGCTCCGACAGGGGTTCGGCAGATACGCAGTATTTT
-	-	TRBJ2-2	TRBV6-5	CASSYKPPFTGELFF	TGTGCCAGCAGTTACAAGCCTCCATTCACCGGGGAGCTGTTTTTT
-	-	TRBJ2-5	TRBV9	CASSPWDSQETQYF	TGTGCCAGCAGCCCTTGGGACTCCCAAGAGACCCAGTACTTC
-	TRBD1	TRBJ1-1	TRBV7-9	CASSLDRAHMNTEAFF	TGTGCCAGCAGCTTGGACAGGGCTCACATGAACACTGAAGCTTTCTTT
-	TRBD2	TRBJ2-1	TRBV5-1	CASSPRLAGGPINEQFF	TGCGCCAGCAGCCCCAGACTAGCGGGAGGGCCTATCAATGAGCAGTTCTTC
many	TRBD1	TRBJ2-2	TRBV9	CASSVGGTGGGELFF	TGTGCCAGCAGCGTAGGAGGGACAGGGGGCGGGGAGCTGTTTTTT
-	-	TRBJ2-5	TRBV4-1	CASSHWDWETQYF	TGCGCCAGCAGCCACTGGGACTGGGAAACCCAGTACTTC
few	-	TRBJ1-5	TRBV6-1	CASSEDDRSNQPQHF	TGTGCCAGCAGTGAAGACGATAGAAGCAATCAGCCCCAGCATTTT